The clone carrying this T cell receptor beta chain was detected many times. TCRdb ran MiXCR on the 5' RACE reads and lists one entry per CDR3 protein. The top ten hold 9.5% to 15% of the sample, which has 400,000 to 500,000 distinct CDR3 sequences, about a fifth seen once. The CDR3 loop spans 13 amino acids. Trimming took 7 bases from V and 4 from J; bases not matched to a gene: 10. CDR1 SQVTM and CDR2 ANQGSEA come from the germline V gene. This sample is part of a study of identical twins. The sample comprised naive T cells sorted from blood. This TCR was sampled from a man aged 50 to 59 in good health. J is TRBJ2-7 and V is TRBV29-1, with TRBD1 identical over 7 bases. CDR3 loop: CSAKDRTLYEQYF. In DNA, the CDR3 is TGCAGCGCCAAGGACAGGACCCTATACGAGCAGTACTTC.